This entry is about one T cell receptor beta chain. Antigen unknown. The data stem from a study of siplizumab effects on memory and regulatory T cells. Trimming removed 3 bases at V and 6 bases at J, with 16 bases between. Germline loops: CDR1 SGHNT, CDR2 YYREEE (reference sequence). The CDR3 extends over 15 amino acids. Sequencing was performed with immunoSEQ multiplex PCR; in TCRdb, only in-frame clones are kept and a portion is missing. The sample records more than 75,000 clones, around 97% being singletons. Study-wide results and caveats: Siplizumab brought about a significant reduction in alloreactive sequences traceable to unstimulated CD4+ memory cells. Naive T cells were seemingly more diverse than memory cells, and major contributions to the alloresponse seemed to be made by them.

V is TRBV5-4 and J is TRBJ2-1; D possibly corresponds to TRBD2 (5 bases). The TCR sequence derives from a human donor in good health. Sequencing input: naive CD4+ T cells sorted from blood. CDR3 sequence: CASSSMISGGNEQFF. The CDR3 nucleotides read TGTGCCAGCAGCTCCATGATTTCTGGAGGCAATGAGCAGTTCTTC.